The 25 T cell receptor beta chains below come from one sample, sequenced in a study of cytomegalovirus exposure and HLA in healthy donors. In the PCR, 60 Vbeta and 13 Jbeta primers were used. Sequencing used immunoSEQ multiplex PCR; TCRdb keeps in-frame clones, though not all of them. The sample holds 120,000 to 150,000 clones, roughly 62% seen once. Sequenced input: PBMCs. The receptors stem from a man aged 60 to 69 in good health and CMV-seronegative.

The chain uses TRBV4-3 and TRBJ1-4, with D hard to call. The length of the CDR3 is 15 residues. V lost 0 bases to trimming and J lost 8 bases, with 13 bases between them. Per the germline V gene, CDR1 is LGHNA and CDR2 is YSLEER. In DNA, the CDR3 is TGCGCCAGCAGCCAAGAGGCCCGGGGAAGGGAAAAACTGTTTTTT. Translated: CASSQEARGREKLFF.

J is TRBJ2-4 and V is TRBV19; D gene unclear. The CDR3 spans 17 residues. The germline V and J ends were trimmed by 3 bases and 0 bases, with 15 bases remaining between them. Germline V gives CDR1 LNHDA, CDR2 SQIVND (reference sequence). CDR3 bases: TGTGCCAGTAGTATCAGGTACCGTCAATTAGCCAAAAACATTCAGTACTTC. This sequence encodes CASSIRYRQLAKNIQYF.

The CDR3 here is CASSLYGSTEAFF. CDR3 coding DNA: TGTGCCAGCAGTTTGTACGGGAGCACTGAAGCTTTCTTT. V and J are TRBV27 and TRBJ1-1; unclear D gene. In germline, CDR1 is MNHEY, CDR2 SMNVEV (reference sequence). The CDR3 covers 13 residues. The V end was cut by 3 bases, the J end by 4 bases, with 9 bases between.

The chain employs TRBV9 and TRBJ1-1; TRBD1 is a possible D gene (6 bases). CDR1 and CDR2 (germline): SGDLS, YYNGEE. The CDR3 extends over 15 amino acids. Trimming took 2 bases from V and 7 from J, leaving 18 bases between them. CDR3 sequence: CASSVSTGPPIEAFF. CDR3 in DNA: TGTGCCAGCAGCGTCTCGACAGGCCCGCCCATTGAAGCTTTCTTT.

V is TRBV27 and J is TRBJ2-2, with TRBD1 matching 11 bases. With 9 bases clipped from V and 5 bases from J, the junction kept 11 bases outside the gene matches. The germline gives CDR1 MNHEY, CDR2 SMNVEV (reference sequence). This CDR3 region has 16 residues. The CDR3 protein is CASFSRDRGITGELFF. The CDR3 coding sequence is TGTGCCAGTTTTTCCCGGGACAGGGGGATAACCGGGGAGCTGTTTTTT.

This clone was counted between two and nine times. The chain recombines TRBV30 with TRBJ1-1; 11 bases map to TRBD1. The length of the CDR3 is 13 residues. In germline, CDR1 is GTSNPN, CDR2 SVGIG (reference sequence). V lost 5 bases and J lost 3; bases outside the gene matches: 2. The CDR3 spells CAWGQGADTEAFF. Here the CDR3 DNA reads TGTGCCTGGGGACAGGGGGCGGACACTGAAGCTTTCTTT.

The rearrangement joins TRBV4-1 to TRBJ1-3, with 7 bases fitting TRBD1. CDR1 and CDR2 (germline): MGHRA, YSYEKL. With V trimmed by 4 bases and J by 0 bases, 21 bases remained unmatched. The CDR3 consists of 21 residues. The CDR3 bases are TGCGCCAGCAGCCCCACCCCCGGGACAGAAATCTCCCTCAGCTCTGGAAACACCATATATTTT. Protein: CASSPTPGTEISLSSGNTIYF.

The chain carries TRBV30 and TRBJ2-2; D gene uncertain. Per germline, CDR1 GTSNPN and CDR2 SVGIG (reference sequence). V lost 4 bases and J 2 bases, leaving 8 bases between the germline ends. CDR3 length equals 13 residues. The CDR3 here is CAWTLSNTGELFF. CDR3 nucleotide sequence: TGTGCCTGGACTCTGTCTAACACCGGGGAGCTGTTTTTT.

This clone turned up a few times. This chain joins TRBV28 and TRBJ2-5, with D maybe TRBD2 (6 bases). The CDR3 extends over 16 amino acids. The germline V gene has CDR1 MDHEN and CDR2 SYDVKM. Trimming stripped 5 bases from V and 5 bases from J, with 21 bases between. CDR3 nucleotides: TGTGCCAGCAGTCCAGGTTCGGGGGACCCGGGGGAGACCCAGTACTTC. Translated: CASSPGSGDPGETQYF. The full variable domain, completed using reference TRBV28 and TRBJ2-5, is DVKVTQSSRYLVKRTGEKVFLECVQDMDHENMFWYRQDPGLGLRLIYFSYDVKMKEKGDIPEGYSVSREKKERFSLILESASTNQTSMYLCASSPGSGDPGETQYFGPGTRLLVL.

A remark on this clone: Distinct nucleotide sequences in the sample also encode this CDR3. In DNA, the CDR3 is TGTGCCAGCAGCGTAGGATCCCTAGGGAACACTGAAGCTTTCTTT. Residues: CASSVGSLGNTEAFF. This chain joins TRBV9 and TRBJ1-1, with D unresolved. Trimming stripped 0 bases from V and 1 base from J, with 10 bases between. The CDR3 is 15 residues long. Germline lookup yields CDR1 SGDLS and CDR2 YYNGEE.

The genes are TRBV7-9 and TRBJ1-2; TRBD1 matches at 7 bases. This CDR3 is built from 12 residues. V was clipped by 3 bases and J by 6 bases; unmatched bases: 1. Germline loops: CDR1 SEHNR, CDR2 FQNEAQ (reference sequence). CDR3 loop: CASSFTGDGYTF. The CDR3 coding sequence is TGTGCCAGCAGCTTTACAGGGGATGGCTACACCTTC.

The gene calls are TRBV6-1 and TRBJ1-1, with TRBD1 matching 7 bases. This CDR3 region has 12 residues. V lost 7 bases, J lost 7 bases, and 6 bases stayed unmatched. Germline lookup yields CDR1 MNHNS and CDR2 SASEGT. The CDR3 DNA reads TGTGCCAGCAATGGACAGGACCTTGAAGCTTTCTTT. Its protein product is CASNGQDLEAFF.

In this sample, this clone turned up many times. The chain joins TRBV15 to TRBJ2-7, with TRBD1 matching 10 bases. Germline loops: CDR1 LNHNV, CDR2 YYDKDF (reference sequence). This CDR3 has 15 residues. Trimming at V came to 5 bases and at J to 1 base, leaving 5 bases not matched to a gene. CDR3 region: CATSSWTGGSYEQYF. As DNA, the CDR3 is TGTGCCACCAGCTCCTGGACAGGGGGGTCCTACGAGCAGTACTTC.

The rearrangement joins TRBV5-4 to TRBJ2-2; D may be TRBD2 (6 bases). CDR3 length: 12 amino acids. The V gene's germline CDR1 is SGHNT and CDR2 YYREEE (reference sequence). V was clipped by 4 bases and J by 6 bases, with 7 bases between them. The CDR3 sequence: CASSRLAGELFF. CDR3 DNA sequence: TGTGCCAGCAGCCGACTAGCCGGGGAGCTGTTTTTT.

V gene TRBV6-1 combines with J gene TRBJ2-5; a weak D match, TRBD2 (6 bases). Deletions cut 4 bases from V and 4 bases from J, with 16 bases between. This CDR3 is built from 15 residues. Germline V lookup: CDR1 MNHNS, CDR2 SASEGT. In DNA, the CDR3 is TGTGCCAGCAGTGGTGAACGTGAGGGAGGAGAGACCCAGTACTTC. It translates to CASSGEREGGETQYF.

The chain is built from TRBV5-1 and TRBJ1-4, with a possible D match to TRBD1 (5 bases). CDR3 size: 18 residues. Germline V lookup: CDR1 SGHRS, CDR2 YFSETQ. V lost 4 bases and J lost 7, with 26 bases in between. The CDR3, as DNA: TGCGCCAGCAGCCTGGGATCGGGGATGGGAGGCGGGGCTGAAAAACTGTTTTTT. It is translated as CASSLGSGMGGGAEKLFF. The entire variable domain, with the rest obtained from reference TRBV5-1 and TRBJ1-4, is as follows: KAGVTQTPRYLIKTRGQQVTLSCSPISGHRSVSWYQQTPGQGLQFLFEYFSETQRNKGNFPGRFSGRQFSNSRSEMNVSTLELGDSALYLCASSLGSGMGGGAEKLFFGSGTQLSVL.

This clone was seen a single time. The chain couples TRBV5-4 to TRBJ2-1; 7 bases match TRBD1. CDR1 and CDR2 from the germline V gene are SGHNT and YYREEE (reference sequence). The CDR3 extends over 15 amino acids. V was clipped by 6 bases and J by 5 bases; unmatched bases: 11. The CDR3: CASTSPDRANNEQFF. Here the CDR3 DNA reads TGTGCCAGCACCTCACCCGACAGGGCCAACAATGAGCAGTTCTTC.

The chain employs TRBV19 and TRBJ2-1; 7 bases map to TRBD2. This CDR3 region has 15 residues. V trimming: 5 bases; J trimming: 2 bases; junction bases outside the gene matches: 6. Looked up from germline, CDR1 is LNHDA and CDR2 is SQIVND (reference sequence). The CDR3 DNA reads as TGTGCCAGTAGTCCCCCGGGGGGAACCTACAATGAGCAGTTCTTC. Its translation is CASSPPGGTYNEQFF. The variable domain in full, completed from reference TRBV19 and TRBJ2-1, reads DGGITQSPKYLFRKEGQNVTLSCEQNLNHDAMYWYRQDPGQGLRLIYYSQIVNDFQKGDIAEGYSVSREKKESFPLTVTSAQKNPTAFYLCASSPPGGTYNEQFFGPGTRLTVL.

This chain connects TRBV19 to TRBJ2-7; D is unresolved. The CDR3 is 14 residues long. V lost 2 bases and J lost 6, with 14 bases in between. The germline V gene encodes CDR1 LNHDA and CDR2 SQIVND (reference sequence). In DNA form, the CDR3 reads TGTGCCAGTAGTATAAATGCAGGCTCAAGCGAGCAGTACTTC. Its protein product is CASSINAGSSEQYF.

V usage is TRBV27 and J usage is TRBJ2-5; TRBD1 aligns across 7 bases. From germline, CDR1 is MNHEY and CDR2 SMNVEV (reference sequence). This CDR3 is 14 amino acids long. Trimming removed 6 bases from V and 1 base from J; junction bases left unmatched: 5. The CDR3 sequence is CASSYGQAQETQYF. CDR3 sequence (DNA): TGTGCCAGCAGCTACGGACAGGCCCAAGAGACCCAGTACTTC.

V is TRBV28 and J is TRBJ2-7; 10 bases match TRBD1. Germline V gives CDR1 MDHEN, CDR2 SYDVKM. Losses at the gene ends were 10 bases for V and 1 base for J; bases not matched to a gene: 7. The CDR3 has 14 amino acids. CDR3 nucleotide sequence: TGTGCCACGTTCGGACAGGGGGATTCCTACGAGCAGTACTTC. It codes for CATFGQGDSYEQYF.

Concerning this clone itself: Because the CDR3 is missing its conserved closing phenylalanine or tryptophan, this is likely a read error. The rearrangement joins TRBV6-4 to TRBJ2-3; TRBD2 matches at 10 bases. V trimming: 7 bases; J trimming: 4 bases; junction bases outside the gene matches: 8. This CDR3 spans 15 amino acids. Per germline, CDR1 MRHNA and CDR2 SNTAGT. CDR3 amino acids: CASKYSAGGADTQYS. The CDR3, as DNA: TGTGCCAGCAAGTATTCAGCGGGAGGGGCAGATACGCAGTATTCT.

This chain connects TRBV30 to TRBJ2-7; 7 nucleotides line up with TRBD2. With V trimmed by 0 bases and J by 2 bases, 10 bases remained unmatched. This CDR3 comprises 16 residues. Germline-derived CDR1 and CDR2 are GTSNPN and SVGIG (reference sequence). The CDR3 DNA sequence: TGTGCCTGGAGTGTCTCGCGGACTAGTCTTACCTACGAGCAGTACTTC. It specifies CAWSVSRTSLTYEQYF.

The chain joins TRBV7-9 to TRBJ1-4, with 9 bases lining up with TRBD1. Losses at the gene ends were 5 bases for V and 7 bases for J; bases not matched to a gene: 5. Germline CDR1 is SEHNR and CDR2 is FQNEAQ (reference sequence). The CDR3 has 14 residues. CDR3 residues: CASSPWDRAEKLFF. CDR3 DNA: TGTGCCAGCAGCCCGTGGGACAGGGCTGAAAAACTGTTTTTT.

This clone was observed once. This sequence joins TRBV11-2 and TRBJ1-1, with D perhaps matching TRBD1 (5 bases). Germline CDR1 and CDR2: SGHAT and FQNNGV. The V end lost 4 bases, the J end lost 3 bases, and 12 bases lay between the germline ends. This CDR3 comprises 14 residues. The CDR3 DNA sequence: TGTGCCAGCAGCTCATCCCCGGGGGACACTGAAGCTTTCTTT. Translated, it gives CASSSSPGDTEAFF.